The clone carrying this TCR beta chain has only one observation. The germline gives CDR1 GTSNPN, CDR2 SVGIG (reference sequence). This CDR3 comprises 13 residues. Deletions cut 0 bases from V and 13 bases from J, with 13 bases between. The data are from a study of blood T cell repertoires in COVID-19. Study information: Material from acute and convalescent COVID-19 was sourced from the United States, Italy and Spain. Nucleic acid was either cDNA or gDNA, and it came from T cells, B-cell-depleted T cells, or PBMCs.

Clones were read by immunoSEQ multiplex PCR, and TCRdb kept only the in-frame ones, dropping some. Seen here are 300,000 or so clones, about 90% observed once, and the top ten hold roughly 1%. This chain joins TRBV30 and TRBJ1-6; no clear D gene. This TCR was recovered from a woman in her twenties or thirties who had recovered from COVID-19. Specimen: PBMCs or T cells enriched from blood (not recorded which). This CDR3 reads CAWSVPGIGPLHF. The CDR3 coding sequence is TGTGCCTGGAGTGTACCGGGAATTGGCCCCCTCCACTTT.